The present T cell receptor (beta chain) was sequenced within a study of identical twins. The authors used template switching to add a universal primer site and gave cDNA unique molecular identifiers. TCRdb independently ran MiXCR on the 5' RACE reads; one entry per CDR3 protein. The sample shows some 590,000 distinct CDR3 sequences, 9% to 10% of them seen only once. Trimming removed 6 bases from V and 1 base from J; junction bases left unmatched: 5. Per germline, CDR1 MNHEY and CDR2 SVGEGT. The CDR3 loop spans 15 amino acids. The sample holds many counts of this clonotype. The antigen is not known. Study results and caveats: Out-of-frame alpha sequences shared by twins showed excess low generation probability. Compared with models, monozygotic twins showed more out-of-frame TCR alpha sharing. Reduced insertions were recorded for abundant cord blood beta clonotypes, with no such pattern in memory repertoires.

This same sample was also taken into another study, of yellow fever vaccine responses in identical twins.

V gene TRBV6-2 or TRBV6-3 combines with J gene TRBJ2-7; 11 bases fit TRBD2. This TCR derives from a woman aged 18-29 years in good health. The sequenced sample was PBMCs. In nucleotides, the CDR3 is TGTGCCAGCAGAGGGACTAGCGGAGCTTCCTACGAGCAGTACTTC. It codes for CASRGTSGASYEQYF.